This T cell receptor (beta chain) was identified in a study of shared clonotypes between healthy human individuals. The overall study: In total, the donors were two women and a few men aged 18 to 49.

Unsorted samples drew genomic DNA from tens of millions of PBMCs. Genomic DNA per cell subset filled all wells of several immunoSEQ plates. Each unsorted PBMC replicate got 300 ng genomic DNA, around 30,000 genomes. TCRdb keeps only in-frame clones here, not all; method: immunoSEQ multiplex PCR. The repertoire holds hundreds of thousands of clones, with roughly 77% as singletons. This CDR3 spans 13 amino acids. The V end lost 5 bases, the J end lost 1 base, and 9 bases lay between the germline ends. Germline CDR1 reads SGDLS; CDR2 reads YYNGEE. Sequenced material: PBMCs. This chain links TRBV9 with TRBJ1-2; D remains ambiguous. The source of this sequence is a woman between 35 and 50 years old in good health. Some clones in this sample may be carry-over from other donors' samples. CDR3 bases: TGTGCCAGCAGTTCCGATAGTAACTATGGCTACACCTTC. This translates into CASSSDSNYGYTF.